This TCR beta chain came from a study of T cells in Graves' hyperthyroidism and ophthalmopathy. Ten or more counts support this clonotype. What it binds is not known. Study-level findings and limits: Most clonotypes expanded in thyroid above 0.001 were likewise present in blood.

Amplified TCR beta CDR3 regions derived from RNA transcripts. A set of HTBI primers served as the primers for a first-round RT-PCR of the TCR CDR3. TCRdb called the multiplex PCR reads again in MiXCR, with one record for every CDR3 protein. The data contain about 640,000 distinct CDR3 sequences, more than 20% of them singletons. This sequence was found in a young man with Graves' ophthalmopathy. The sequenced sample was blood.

The CDR3 spells CASSLAGEGHEQYF. In nucleotides, the CDR3 is TGCGCCAGCAGTCTAGCGGGAGAGGGCCACGAGCAGTACTTC. V gene TRBV10-2 combines with J gene TRBJ2-7, with 10 bases matching TRBD2. The CDR3 sequence is 14 residues long. Looked up from germline, CDR1 is WSHSY and CDR2 is SAAADI. After removal of 5 bases from V and 5 bases from J, the junction contained 6 bases not matched to a gene.